A selection of T cell receptor beta chains follows, all from one sample in a study of T-cell reconstitution after alpha-beta-depleted transplantation in children. In TCRdb, the PCR reads were re-called with MiXCR into one record per CDR3 protein. The sample records more than 300,000 distinct CDR3 sequences, about 17% being singletons. The sample here was PBMCs, mostly from graft donor cells, taken 360 days after TCRalphabeta/CD19-depleted stem cell transplant. Every receptor here comes from a male patient under 10 years old who had a stem cell transplant for acute lymphoblastic leukemia, so the T cells may come from the graft donor. Both conserved end residues are part of each CDR3. The order of the fields is D gene, V gene, clone size, CDR3 length, J gene, CDR3 protein, CDR3 DNA. The D gene is left open where the match is weak. Clone size appears in some rows only: once, few, many, or a class for an expanded clone.

d_call: TRBD2
v_call: TRBV5-6
clone_size: few
cdr3_length: 20
j_call: TRBJ2-7
cdr3_aa: CASSNLQVRLAGDRSHEQYF
cdr3_nt: TGTGCCAGCAGCAACCTACAGGTCCGACTAGCGGGAGATAGATCTCACGAGCAGTACTTC

d_call: TRBD1
v_call: TRBV12-3/TRBV12-4
clone_size: few
cdr3_length: 16
j_call: TRBJ2-5
cdr3_aa: CASSLRDRGFRETQYF
cdr3_nt: TGTGCCAGCAGTCTAAGGGACAGGGGGTTCCGGGAGACCCAGTACTTC

d_call: TRBD2
v_call: TRBV4-3
clone_size: NA
cdr3_length: 14
j_call: TRBJ2-3
cdr3_aa: CASSQVGTSNTQYF
cdr3_nt: TGCGCCAGCAGCCAAGTCGGGACTAGCAATACGCAGTATTTT

d_call: NA
v_call: TRBV7-2
clone_size: NA
cdr3_length: 17
j_call: TRBJ1-6
cdr3_aa: CASSSNLRTGAGSPLHF
cdr3_nt: TGTGCCAGCAGCTCAAATTTACGGACCGGAGCAGGATCACCCCTCCACTTT

d_call: TRBD1
v_call: TRBV6-2/TRBV6-3
clone_size: few
cdr3_length: 17
j_call: TRBJ1-4
cdr3_aa: CASRAPGQDFEGEKLFF
cdr3_nt: TGTGCCAGCAGGGCTCCGGGACAGGATTTCGAAGGTGAAAAACTGTTTTTT

d_call: TRBD2
v_call: TRBV3-1
clone_size: few
cdr3_length: 15
j_call: TRBJ2-1
cdr3_aa: CASSQSSGKYNEQFF
cdr3_nt: TGTGCCAGCAGCCAATCTAGCGGGAAATACAATGAGCAGTTCTTC

d_call: TRBD1
v_call: TRBV18
clone_size: NA
cdr3_length: 16
j_call: TRBJ2-2
cdr3_aa: CASSHRQGVNTGELFF
cdr3_nt: TGTGCCAGCTCACACCGACAGGGGGTGAACACCGGGGAGCTGTTTTTT

d_call: NA
v_call: TRBV11-2
clone_size: few
cdr3_length: 15
j_call: TRBJ2-7
cdr3_aa: CASSLGVSLSYEQYF
cdr3_nt: TGTGCCAGCAGCTTGGGGGTTTCACTTTCCTACGAGCAGTACTTC

d_call: NA
v_call: TRBV28
clone_size: few
cdr3_length: 15
j_call: TRBJ2-5
cdr3_aa: CASSSMRERGETQYF
cdr3_nt: TGTGCCAGCAGTTCAATGCGGGAGAGGGGGGAGACCCAGTACTTC

d_call: NA
v_call: TRBV6-4
clone_size: many
cdr3_length: 16
j_call: TRBJ2-1
cdr3_aa: CASSEGIRYSYNEQFF
cdr3_nt: TGTGCCAGCAGTGAGGGTATACGTTACTCCTACAATGAGCAGTTCTTC

d_call: TRBD2
v_call: TRBV6-1
clone_size: NA
cdr3_length: 17
j_call: TRBJ2-3
cdr3_aa: CASSPPGLAGFTDTQYF
cdr3_nt: TGTGCCAGCAGCCCCCCAGGACTAGCGGGATTCACAGATACGCAGTATTTT

d_call: NA
v_call: TRBV4-1
clone_size: few
cdr3_length: 17
j_call: TRBJ2-2
cdr3_aa: CASSQDPGLSNTGELFF
cdr3_nt: TGCGCCAGCAGCCAAGATCCGGGACTCTCGAACACCGGGGAGCTGTTTTTT

d_call: TRBD1
v_call: TRBV28
clone_size: NA
cdr3_length: 15
j_call: TRBJ2-7
cdr3_aa: CASSLYTQGAYEQYF
cdr3_nt: TGTGCCAGCAGTTTATACACACAGGGGGCCTACGAGCAGTACTTC

d_call: NA
v_call: TRBV24-1
clone_size: few
cdr3_length: 15
j_call: TRBJ2-7
cdr3_aa: CATRQKSGNSYEQYF
cdr3_nt: TGTGCCACCAGGCAAAAATCGGGGAACTCCTACGAGCAGTACTTC

d_call: TRBD2
v_call: TRBV7-2
clone_size: NA
cdr3_length: 14
j_call: TRBJ2-7
cdr3_aa: CASSLAWGGYEQYF
cdr3_nt: TGTGCCAGCAGCTTAGCGTGGGGGGGCTACGAGCAGTACTTC

d_call: TRBD1
v_call: TRBV28
clone_size: NA
cdr3_length: 16
j_call: TRBJ1-6
cdr3_aa: CASSRSQGARGSPLHF
cdr3_nt: TGTGCCAGCAGTCGATCGCAGGGGGCGCGGGGTTCACCCCTCCACTTT